This passage covers 20 T cell receptor beta chains from one sample sequenced in a study of blood T cell repertoires in COVID-19 (dated by TCRdb to 2020 to 2022). Receptor libraries were prepared by the immunoSEQ multiplex PCR assay. TCRdb stores this immuneACCESS table with in-frame sequences only. Part of the clones is absent; in the studies checked, under half of the shortfall reflects unresolved V genes, and no reason is known for the rest. A total of over 250,000 clones appear in this sample, about 85% of them only once. The ten largest account for under 3.5% of the sample. The sequenced sample was PBMCs or T cells enriched from blood (not recorded which). Receptor source: a woman between 50 and 59 years old who had recovered from COVID-19.

The chain has TRBV4-2 and TRBJ1-2; 11 nucleotides agree with TRBD1. The V gene's germline CDR1 is LGHNA and CDR2 YNFKEQ. There are 18 residues in the CDR3. Trimming at V came to 0 bases and at J to 3 bases, leaving 9 bases not matched to a gene. The CDR3 DNA reads as TGTGCCAGCAGCCAAGAGATCTCCCGGGACAGGGGGTACTATGGCTACACCTTC. Encoded protein: CASSQEISRDRGYYGYTF.

This sequence joins TRBV5-1 and TRBJ2-1; 9 bases agree with TRBD1. This CDR3 is built from 18 residues. With 0 bases clipped from V and 1 base from J, the junction kept 8 bases outside the gene matches. Germline V gene lookup returns CDR1 SGHRS and CDR2 YFSETQ. This chain's CDR3 is CASSLVRPGQGSYNEQFF. In DNA, the CDR3 is TGCGCCAGCAGCTTGGTTCGACCGGGACAGGGTTCCTACAATGAGCAGTTCTTC.

The chain carries TRBV18 and TRBJ2-2, with TRBD2 matching 8 bases. V shed 0 bases, J shed 5 bases, and the junction held 8 bases outside the gene matches. This CDR3 is 17 amino acids long. The V gene's germline CDR1 is KGHSH and CDR2 LQKENI. The CDR3 sequence: CASSPPTGGPGTGELFF. CDR3 sequence (DNA): TGTGCCAGCTCACCACCGACGGGAGGGCCGGGAACCGGGGAGCTGTTTTTT.

This clone was recorded once. This chain uses TRBV4-3 with TRBJ1-2, with unresolved D. The CDR3 has 16 amino acids. Germline values: CDR1 LGHNA, CDR2 YSLEER. V lost 0 bases, J lost 2 bases, and 13 bases lay in between. The CDR3: CASSQDSGRLNYGYTF. The CDR3 region has the DNA TGCGCCAGCAGCCAAGATAGCGGCAGGCTAAACTATGGCTACACCTTC.

This clone was counted once. V usage is TRBV18 and J usage is TRBJ1-1; D may be TRBD1 (5 bases). Germline V CDR1 and CDR2: KGHSH, LQKENI. Deletions cut 3 bases from V and 7 bases from J, with 18 bases between. This CDR3 has 15 residues. CDR3 DNA: TGTGCCAGCTCACCCCCCCGGGGGGGAGGGAATGAAGCTTTCTTT. Its translation: CASSPPRGGGNEAFF.

The genes are TRBV7-2 and TRBJ1-2; 7 bases align to TRBD1. Per germline, CDR1 SGHTA and CDR2 FQGNSA. This CDR3 contains 14 residues. V shed 5 bases and J 3 bases; nucleotides not matched to a gene: 6. The CDR3 protein is CASSTQTGYYGYTF. The CDR3 bases are TGTGCCAGCAGCACCCAGACAGGGTACTATGGCTACACCTTC.

The rearrangement uses TRBV7-3 and TRBJ2-1; 12 bases align to TRBD2. Germline V gives CDR1 SGHTA, CDR2 FQGTGA. The CDR3 loop spans 16 amino acids. V was pared by 5 bases and J by 6 bases, with 8 bases of the junction left unmatched. CDR3 amino acids: CASSKRLAGVSNEQFF. In DNA form, the CDR3 reads TGTGCCAGCAGCAAAAGACTAGCGGGAGTTAGCAATGAGCAGTTCTTC.

The rearrangement links TRBV21-1 to TRBJ2-7; TRBD1 was called by the table and not checked on the DNA. TRBV21-1 is a documented pseudogene. The CDR3 length is 16 residues. The CDR3 sequence: CASSKVVNRVAYEQYF. CDR3 nucleotides: TGTGCCAGCAGCAAAGTGGTGAACAGGGTAGCCTACGAGCAGTACTTC.

There are a few counts of this clone. This sequence joins TRBV5-4 and TRBJ1-6, with no clear D. Germline V gene lookup returns CDR1 SGHNT and CDR2 YYREEE (reference sequence). The V end was cut by 0 bases, the J end by 0 bases, with 10 bases between. The length of the CDR3 is 17 residues. The CDR3 spells CASSLGAGLSYNSPLHF. The CDR3 nucleotides read TGTGCCAGCAGCTTGGGTGCAGGACTCTCCTATAATTCACCCCTCCACTTT.

V gene TRBV5-5 combines with J gene TRBJ1-4; TRBD1 agrees at 8 bases. The V and J ends lost 4 bases and 7 bases, in that order; junction bases with no gene match: 9. The length of the CDR3 is 15 residues. Germline V gives CDR1 SGHKS, CDR2 YYEKEE (reference sequence). CDR3 loop: CASSPVQGAAEKLFF. The CDR3 DNA reads TGTGCCAGCAGCCCGGTCCAGGGGGCCGCTGAAAAACTGTTTTTT.

J is TRBJ2-7 and V is TRBV7-2; possible D gene TRBD2, 5 bases. Trimming cost V 1 base and J 0 bases, with 7 bases left between them. CDR1 and CDR2 from the germline V gene are SGHTA and FQGNSA. The CDR3 spans 14 residues. CDR3 coding DNA: TGTGCCAGCAGCTTAGGCGGGTACTCCTACGAGCAGTACTTC. Its translation is CASSLGGYSYEQYF.

This clone was seen only a few times. The chain joins TRBV2 to TRBJ1-5, with D perhaps matching TRBD1 (5 bases). The CDR3 is 16 amino acids. CDR1 and CDR2 (germline): SNHLY, FYNNEI. V was clipped by 6 bases and J by 7 bases, with 22 bases between them. The CDR3 DNA reads TGTGCCAGCAGCCCCGGTTCTCCGGTTGGGGCCCAGCCCCAGCATTTT. Its protein is CASSPGSPVGAQPQHF.

The rearrangement links TRBV13 to TRBJ1-2, with 9 bases fitting TRBD1. The CDR3 has 16 amino acids. CDR1 and CDR2 from the germline V gene are PRHDT and FYEKMQ (reference sequence). V dropped 5 bases and J dropped 4; count of bases not matched to a gene: 11. CDR3 protein: CASSLTGTGLFYGYTF. For the CDR3, the DNA is TGTGCCAGCAGCCTTACAGGGACAGGGCTTTTCTATGGCTACACCTTC.

The V call is TRBV15, the J call TRBJ1-5, with no clear D. Germline CDR1 reads LNHNV; CDR2 reads YYDKDF (reference sequence). V lost 1 base, J lost 0 bases, and 7 bases lay in between. The CDR3 is made up of 15 amino acids. The CDR3 loop is CATSRGFYSNQPQHF. CDR3 sequence (DNA): TGTGCCACCAGCAGAGGTTTTTATAGCAATCAGCCCCAGCATTTT.

The chain joins TRBV4-2 to TRBJ1-5; possible D gene TRBD1, 6 bases. Deletions cut 0 bases from V and 5 bases from J, with 14 bases between. This CDR3 is built from 16 residues. From germline, CDR1 is LGHNA and CDR2 YNFKEQ. CDR3 coding DNA: TGTGCCAGCAGCCAAGACGGGGATGGACAGTATCAGCCCCAGCATTTT. Protein: CASSQDGDGQYQPQHF.

CDR3: CASSNGLAGAYNEQFF. As DNA, the CDR3 is TGCGCCAGCAGCAACGGACTAGCGGGGGCCTACAATGAGCAGTTCTTC. The V call is TRBV5-1, the J call TRBJ2-1; 13 nucleotides align to TRBD2. Germline CDR1 SGHRS, CDR2 YFSETQ. V trimming: 4 bases; J trimming: 2 bases; junction bases outside the gene matches: 3. The CDR3 consists of 16 residues.

The chain joins TRBV28 to TRBJ1-5, with 9 bases fitting TRBD1. Per germline, CDR1 MDHEN and CDR2 SYDVKM. This CDR3 is 13 amino acids long. V was clipped by 6 bases and J by 5 bases; unmatched bases: 2. CDR3 sequence reads: CASRDRGHQPQHF. CDR3 coding DNA: TGTGCCAGCAGGGACAGGGGTCATCAGCCCCAGCATTTT.

Comments on this clone: Other DNA sequences from this sample encode an identical CDR3 as well. V and J are TRBV7-2 and TRBJ1-2; TRBD1 matches 10 bases. The CDR3 contains 14 residues. Per germline, CDR1 SGHTA and CDR2 FQGNSA. Trimming took 2 bases from V and 4 from J; bases not matched to a gene: 1. CDR3 residues: CASSLRTGGYGYTF. CDR3 in DNA: TGTGCCAGCAGCTTACGGACAGGGGGCTATGGCTACACCTTC.

The chain uses TRBV25-1 and TRBJ2-7; 7 nucleotides agree with TRBD2. The CDR3 is made up of 11 amino acids. With 6 bases clipped from V and 4 bases from J, the junction kept 0 bases outside the gene matches. Looked up from germline, CDR1 is MGHDK and CDR2 is SYGVNS. CDR3 sequence reads: CASSGGYEQYF. In DNA, the CDR3 is TGTGCCAGCAGCGGGGGGTACGAGCAGTACTTC.

The rearrangement joins TRBV6-1 to TRBJ1-1, with TRBD1 as a possible D gene (5 bases). Trimming took 2 bases from V and 3 from J, leaving 7 bases between them. Germline CDR1 MNHNS, CDR2 SASEGT. This CDR3 contains 13 residues. The CDR3, as DNA: TGTGCCAGCAGTGAACGGGGGGACACTGAAGCTTTCTTT. It encodes CASSERGDTEAFF.